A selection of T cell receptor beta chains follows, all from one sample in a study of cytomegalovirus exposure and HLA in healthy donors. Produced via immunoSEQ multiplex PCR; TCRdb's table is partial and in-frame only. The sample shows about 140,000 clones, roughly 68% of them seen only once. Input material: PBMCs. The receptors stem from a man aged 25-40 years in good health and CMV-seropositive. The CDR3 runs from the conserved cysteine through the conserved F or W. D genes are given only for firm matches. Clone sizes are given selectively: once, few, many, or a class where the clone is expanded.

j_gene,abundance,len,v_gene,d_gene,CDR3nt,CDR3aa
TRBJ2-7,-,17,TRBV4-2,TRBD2,TGTGCCAGCAGCCAACGTCCAACGGGAGGGTATAATTACGAGCAGTACTTC,CASSQRPTGGYNYEQYF
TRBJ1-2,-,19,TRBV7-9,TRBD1,TGTTCCAGCAGCTTAGAGCGTATCATCGGGACAGGGGTAAACTATGGCTACACCTTC,CSSSLERIIGTGVNYGYTF
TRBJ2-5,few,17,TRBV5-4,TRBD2,TGTGCCAGCAGCTGGGGGACTAGCGGGAGGGTTATAGAGACCCAGTACTTC,CASSWGTSGRVIETQYF
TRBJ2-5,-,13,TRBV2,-,TGTGCCAGCAGAGAGGACAGACAAGAGACCCAGTACTTC,CASREDRQETQYF
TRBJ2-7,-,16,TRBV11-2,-,TGTGCCAGCAGCTTAGTCTACAGCGGACCTGCCTACGAGCAGTACTTC,CASSLVYSGPAYEQYF
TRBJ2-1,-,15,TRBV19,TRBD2,TGTGCCAGTAGTGCCCCTAGCGGGAATAGAAATGAGCAGTTCTTC,CASSAPSGNRNEQFF
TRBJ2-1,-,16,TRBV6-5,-,TGTGCCAGCAGTTCTACCTGGGGACTGGAAAACAATGAGCAGTTCTTC,CASSSTWGLENNEQFF
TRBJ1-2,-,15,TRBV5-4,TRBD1,TGTGCCAGCAGCCCGGGACAGGGGGGATCGTTTGGCTACACCTTC,CASSPGQGGSFGYTF
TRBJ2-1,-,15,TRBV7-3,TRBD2,TGTGCCAGCAGCTCCGAGGCTAGCGGGTACAATGAGCAGTTCTTC,CASSSEASGYNEQFF
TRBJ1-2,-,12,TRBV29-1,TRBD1,TGCAGCGGAGGACAGGACCTCTATGGCTACACCTTC,CSGGQDLYGYTF
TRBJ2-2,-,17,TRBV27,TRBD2,TGTGCCAGCAGTTTTACTAGCGGGAGGGCCACCACCGGGGAGCTGTTTTTT,CASSFTSGRATTGELFF
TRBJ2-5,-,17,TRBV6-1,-,TGTGCCAGCAGTGAAGCCCCGACAGGGGTGGGGGGGGAGACCCAGTACTTC,CASSEAPTGVGGETQYF
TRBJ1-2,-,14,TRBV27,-,TGTGCCAGCGGCACCGACAGGACTAACTATGGCTACACCTTC,CASGTDRTNYGYTF
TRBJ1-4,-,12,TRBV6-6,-,TGTGCCAGCGCTTTAGCCTCCGAAAAACTGTTTTTT,CASALASEKLFF
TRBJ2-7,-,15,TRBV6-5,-,TGTGCCAGCAGTTATAAGCGGGCAAGCTCCTACGAGCAGTACTTC,CASSYKRASSYEQYF
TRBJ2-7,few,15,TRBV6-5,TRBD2,TGTGCCAGCAGTTACTCTTGGGGGGGGACCTACGAGCAGTACTTC,CASSYSWGGTYEQYF
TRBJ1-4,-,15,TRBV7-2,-,TGTGCCAGCAGCCCCCGGGGAGCACCTGGTGAAAAACTGTTTTTT,CASSPRGAPGEKLFF
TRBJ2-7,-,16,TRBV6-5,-,TGTGCCAGCAGTTACTCCCAAGGGCAGGGCACTTACGAGCAGTACTTC,CASSYSQGQGTYEQYF
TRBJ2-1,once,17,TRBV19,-,TGTGCCAGTAGTACCATCACAGCTCCAAGCTCCTACAATGAGCAGTTCTTC,CASSTITAPSSYNEQFF
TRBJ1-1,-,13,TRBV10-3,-,TGTGCCATCACGGACATCGGGGGAACTGAAGCTTTCTTT,CAITDIGGTEAFF
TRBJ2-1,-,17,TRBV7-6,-,TGTGCCAGCAGCGCCCAATCCTGGGCTTCGTCGACGAATGAGCAGTTCTTC,CASSAQSWASSTNEQFF
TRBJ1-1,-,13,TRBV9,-,TGTGCCAGCAGCGTAGACAGGGAAACTGAAGCTTTCTTT,CASSVDRETEAFF
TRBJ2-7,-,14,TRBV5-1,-,TGCGCCAGCAGCTCCGGAGGTGTCCTCAGCGAGCAGTACTTC,CASSSGGVLSEQYF
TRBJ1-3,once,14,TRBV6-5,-,TGTGCCAGCAGCCGAACCTCGAGGAGGAACACCATATATTTT,CASSRTSRRNTIYF
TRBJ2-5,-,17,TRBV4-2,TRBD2,TGTGCCAGCAGCCAAGATAGTAATAGCGGGCCTTCAGAGACCCAGTACTTC,CASSQDSNSGPSETQYF
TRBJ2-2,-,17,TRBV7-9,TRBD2,TGTGCCAGCAGCTCCATGGGACTAGCGGGAAGTATCGGGGAGCTGTTTTTT,CASSSMGLAGSIGELFF
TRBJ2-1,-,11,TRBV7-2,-,TGTGCCAGCAGCTTGTTCTATGAGCAGTTCTTC,CASSLFYEQFF
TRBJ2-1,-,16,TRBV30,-,TGTGCCTGGGAGGGGGCCCCGGGGCGGGGTGCCAATGAGCAGTTCTTC,CAWEGAPGRGANEQFF
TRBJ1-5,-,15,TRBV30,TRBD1,TGTGCCTGGAGCCTGATACAGGGGTTGGGCCAGCCCCAGCATTTT,CAWSLIQGLGQPQHF
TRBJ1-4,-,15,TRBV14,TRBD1,TGTGCCAGCAGCAAACCGGGGACAGGATTTGAAAAACTGTTTTTT,CASSKPGTGFEKLFF
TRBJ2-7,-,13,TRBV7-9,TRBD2,TGTGCCAGCAGCTCCGGACTAGCGGGAGGGTGGTACTTC,CASSSGLAGGWYF
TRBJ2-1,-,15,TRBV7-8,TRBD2,TGTGCCAGCAGCATCCTAGCGGGAGTAAACAATGAGCAGTTCTTC,CASSILAGVNNEQFF
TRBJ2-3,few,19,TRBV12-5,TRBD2,TGTGCTAGTGGTTTGTTAACACTGAAAGCGGGAGGGACCACAGATACGCAGTATTTT,CASGLLTLKAGGTTDTQYF
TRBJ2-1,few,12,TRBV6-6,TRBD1,TGTGCCAGCACGACAGGGGACGGTGAGCAGTTCTTC,CASTTGDGEQFF
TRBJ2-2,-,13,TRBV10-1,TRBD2,TGCGCCAGCCGTAGCGGGATGCGAGGGGAGCTGTTTTTT,CASRSGMRGELFF
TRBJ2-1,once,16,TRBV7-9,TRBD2,TGTTCCAGCAGCCCCCGACCGGGACTAGCAGGGCATGAGCAGTTCTTC,CSSSPRPGLAGHEQFF
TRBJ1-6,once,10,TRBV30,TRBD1,TGTGCCTGGGGGGACAGCGCAAGGGTCTTT,CAWGDSARVF
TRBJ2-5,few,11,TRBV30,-,TGTGCCTGGGGGGGGTCGGAGACCCAGTACTTC,CAWGGSETQYF
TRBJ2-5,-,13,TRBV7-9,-,TGTGCCGGGGGATCGACAGGACAAGAGACCCAGTACTTC,CAGGSTGQETQYF
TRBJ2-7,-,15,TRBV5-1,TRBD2,TGCGCCAGCAGCCCATCGGGAGGGGACCCTCGCGAGCAGTACTTC,CASSPSGGDPREQYF
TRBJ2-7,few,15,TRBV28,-,TGTGCCAGCAGGAACGCAGGGGCGGACTCCTACGAGCAGTACTTC,CASRNAGADSYEQYF
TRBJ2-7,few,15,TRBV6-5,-,TGTGCCAGCAGGTCACAGGTCACAATCAAATACGAGCAGTACTTC,CASRSQVTIKYEQYF
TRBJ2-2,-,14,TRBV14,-,TGTGCCAGCAGCCAAGTTTTATACACCGGGGAGCTGTTTTTT,CASSQVLYTGELFF
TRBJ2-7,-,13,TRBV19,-,TGTGCCAGTAGTACGGACTCCTCCTACGAGCAGTACTTC,CASSTDSSYEQYF
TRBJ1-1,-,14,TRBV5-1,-,TGCGCCAGCAGCTTGACAGAGATGAACACTGAAGCTTTCTTT,CASSLTEMNTEAFF
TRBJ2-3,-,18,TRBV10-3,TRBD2,TGTGCCACCCGATGGCATCAGTTGGGGAGCGGGGCCTCGGATACGCAGTATTTT,CATRWHQLGSGASDTQYF
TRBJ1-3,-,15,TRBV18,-,TGTGCCAGCTCACCTACGACAGCCTCTGGAAACACCATATATTTT,CASSPTTASGNTIYF
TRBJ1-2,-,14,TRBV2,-,TGTGCCAGCAGTGATTTACAGGGTTACTATGGCTACACCTTC,CASSDLQGYYGYTF
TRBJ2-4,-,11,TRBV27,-,TGTGCCAGCAGTTTACAGGGCAACCTGTACTTC,CASSLQGNLYF
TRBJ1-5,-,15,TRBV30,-,TGTGCCTGGAGTGTTTTCAGGGGTGGCAATCAGCCCCAGCATTTT,CAWSVFRGGNQPQHF
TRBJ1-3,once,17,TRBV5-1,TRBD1,TGCGCCAGCAGCTTGCTTGGGACAGATCTCTCTGGAAACACCATATATTTT,CASSLLGTDLSGNTIYF
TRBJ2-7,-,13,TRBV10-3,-,TGTGCCATCAGTGAGCTGTTAGAATACGAGCAGTACTTC,CAISELLEYEQYF
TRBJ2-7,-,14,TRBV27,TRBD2,TGTGCCAGCAGTTTAAGCGGGAGCTCCTACGAGCAGTACTTC,CASSLSGSSYEQYF
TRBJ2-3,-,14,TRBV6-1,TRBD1,TGTGCCAGCCAGGACAGGTCTGGCACAGATACGCAGTATTTT,CASQDRSGTDTQYF
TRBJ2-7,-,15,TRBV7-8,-,TGTGCCAGCAGCCTCACGCAGGGTAGGGTGTACGAGCAGTACTTC,CASSLTQGRVYEQYF
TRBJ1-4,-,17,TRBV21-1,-,TGTGCCAGCAGCAACGCCCTCGCGGCAGGGCGGCTTGAAAAACTGTTTTTT,CASSNALAAGRLEKLFF
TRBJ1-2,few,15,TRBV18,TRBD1,TGTGCCAGCTCACCCGGACAGGCATGGGGGCATGGCTACACCTTC,CASSPGQAWGHGYTF
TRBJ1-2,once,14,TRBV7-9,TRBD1,TGTTCCAGCAGCTCGAGTGGGACAGCTTATGGCTACACCTTC,CSSSSSGTAYGYTF
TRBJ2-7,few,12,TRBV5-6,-,TGTGCCAGCAGCCGAACAGCTTACGAGCAGTACTTC,CASSRTAYEQYF